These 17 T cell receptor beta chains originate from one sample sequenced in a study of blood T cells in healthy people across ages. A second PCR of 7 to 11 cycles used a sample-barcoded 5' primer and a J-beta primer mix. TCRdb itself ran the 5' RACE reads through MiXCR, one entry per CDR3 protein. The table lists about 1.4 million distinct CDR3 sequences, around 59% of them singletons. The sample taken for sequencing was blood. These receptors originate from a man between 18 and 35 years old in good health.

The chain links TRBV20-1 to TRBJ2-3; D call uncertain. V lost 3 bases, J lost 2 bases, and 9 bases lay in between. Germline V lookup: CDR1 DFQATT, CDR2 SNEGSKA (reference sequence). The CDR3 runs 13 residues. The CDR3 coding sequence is TGCAGTGCTAGGCTGCAGAACACAGATACGCAGTATTTT. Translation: CSARLQNTDTQYF.

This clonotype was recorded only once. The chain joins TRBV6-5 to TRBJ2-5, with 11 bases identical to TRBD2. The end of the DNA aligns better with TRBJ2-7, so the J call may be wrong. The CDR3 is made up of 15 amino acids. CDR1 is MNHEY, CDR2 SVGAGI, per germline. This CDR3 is CASSYSLAGDNEQYF. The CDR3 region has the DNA TGTGCCAGCAGTTACTCACTAGCGGGAGACAACGAGCAGTACTTC.

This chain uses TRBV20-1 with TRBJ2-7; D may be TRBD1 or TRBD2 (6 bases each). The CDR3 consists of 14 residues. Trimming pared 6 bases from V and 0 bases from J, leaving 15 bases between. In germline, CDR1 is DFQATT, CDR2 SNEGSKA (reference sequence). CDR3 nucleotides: TGCAGTGCCATTAGGGGGGCAAACTCCTACGAGCAGTACTTC. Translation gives CSAIRGANSYEQYF.

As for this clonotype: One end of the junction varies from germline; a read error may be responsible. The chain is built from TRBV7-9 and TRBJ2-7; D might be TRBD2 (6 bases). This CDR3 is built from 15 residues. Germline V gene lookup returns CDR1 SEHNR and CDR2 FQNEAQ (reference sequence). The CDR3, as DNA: TGTGCCAACAGCCCTTCCGGGACTGCAACCTACGAGCAGTACTTC. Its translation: CANSPSGTATYEQYF.

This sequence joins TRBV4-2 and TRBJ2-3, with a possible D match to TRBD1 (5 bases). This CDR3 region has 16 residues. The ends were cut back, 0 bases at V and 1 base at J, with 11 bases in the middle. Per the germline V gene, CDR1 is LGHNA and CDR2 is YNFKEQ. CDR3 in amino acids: CASSQEYRWGTDTQYF. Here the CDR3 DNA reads TGTGCCAGCAGCCAAGAGTACAGGTGGGGCACAGATACGCAGTATTTT.

The CDR3 bases are TGTGCCAGCAGCTTAGATCCCGGACAGTTTGAAGCTTTCTTT. Translated: CASSLDPGQFEAFF. The V gene is TRBV7-9, the J gene TRBJ1-1, with D perhaps matching TRBD1 (6 bases). The V end was cut by 1 base, the J end by 7 bases, with 13 bases between. The germline CDR1 and CDR2 sequences are SEHNR and FQNEAQ (reference sequence). CDR3 length: 14 amino acids.

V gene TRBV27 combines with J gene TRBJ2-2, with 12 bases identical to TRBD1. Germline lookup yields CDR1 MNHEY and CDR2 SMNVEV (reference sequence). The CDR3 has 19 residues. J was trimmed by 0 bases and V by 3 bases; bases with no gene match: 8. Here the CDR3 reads CASSFFRDRGQSNTGELFF. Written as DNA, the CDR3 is TGTGCCAGCAGTTTTTTTAGGGACAGGGGGCAATCGAACACCGGGGAGCTGTTTTTT.

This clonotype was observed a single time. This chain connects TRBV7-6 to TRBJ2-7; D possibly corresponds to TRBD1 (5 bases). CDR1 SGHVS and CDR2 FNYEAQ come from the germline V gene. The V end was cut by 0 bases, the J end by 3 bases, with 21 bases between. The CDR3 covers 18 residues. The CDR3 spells CASSLAVGRPQGFYEQYF. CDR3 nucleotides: TGTGCCAGCAGCTTAGCGGTAGGTCGCCCTCAGGGCTTCTACGAGCAGTACTTC.

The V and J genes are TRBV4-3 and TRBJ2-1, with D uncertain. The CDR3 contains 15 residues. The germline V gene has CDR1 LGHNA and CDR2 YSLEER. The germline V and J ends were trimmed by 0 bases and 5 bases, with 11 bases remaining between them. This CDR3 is CASSQDVAVHNEQFF. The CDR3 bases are TGCGCCAGCAGCCAAGATGTCGCGGTCCACAATGAGCAGTTCTTC.

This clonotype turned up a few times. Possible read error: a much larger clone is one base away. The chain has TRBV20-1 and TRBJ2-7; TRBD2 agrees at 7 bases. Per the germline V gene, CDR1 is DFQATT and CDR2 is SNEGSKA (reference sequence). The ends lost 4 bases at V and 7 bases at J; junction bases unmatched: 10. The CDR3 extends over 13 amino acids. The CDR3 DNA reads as TGCAGTGCTAAGCGGGGCGATTACAATGAGCAGTACTTC. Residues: CSAKRGDYNEQYF.

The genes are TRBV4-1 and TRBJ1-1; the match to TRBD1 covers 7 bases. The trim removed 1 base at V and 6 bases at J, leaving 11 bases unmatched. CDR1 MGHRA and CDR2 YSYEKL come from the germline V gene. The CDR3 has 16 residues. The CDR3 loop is CASSQVIGTVGSEAFF. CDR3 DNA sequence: TGCGCCAGCAGCCAAGTCATCGGGACAGTGGGATCTGAAGCTTTCTTT.

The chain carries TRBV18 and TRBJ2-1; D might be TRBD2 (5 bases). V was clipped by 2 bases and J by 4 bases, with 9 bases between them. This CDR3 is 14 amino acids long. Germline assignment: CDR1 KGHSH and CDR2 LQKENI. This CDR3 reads CASSPVGNYNEQFF. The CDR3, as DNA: TGTGCCAGCTCACCAGTCGGGAATTACAATGAGCAGTTCTTC.

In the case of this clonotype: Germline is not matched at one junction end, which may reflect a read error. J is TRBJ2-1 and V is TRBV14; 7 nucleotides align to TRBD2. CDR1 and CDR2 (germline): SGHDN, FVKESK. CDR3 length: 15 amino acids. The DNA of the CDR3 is TGTGTCAGCAAACCCCTTAGCGGGCTTAACAATGAGCAGTTCTTC. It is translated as CVSKPLSGLNNEQFF. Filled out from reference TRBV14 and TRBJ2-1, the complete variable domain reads EAGVTQFPSHSVIEKGQTVTLRCDPISGHDNLYWYRRVMGKEIKFLLHFVKESKQDESGMPNNRFLAERTGGTYSTLKVQPAELEDSGVYFCVSKPLSGLNNEQFFGPGTRLTVL.

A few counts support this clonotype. CDR3 nucleotide sequence: TGTGCCAGCAGTTATCTTGGACTCCTAAATGAGCAGTTCTTC. This sequence encodes CASSYLGLLNEQFF. The chain combines TRBV6-2 or TRBV6-3 with TRBJ2-1, with D maybe TRBD2 (5 bases). Germline CDR1 is MNHEY and CDR2 is SVGEGT. V dropped 3 bases and J dropped 7 bases, with 13 bases sitting between them. This CDR3 has 14 amino acids.

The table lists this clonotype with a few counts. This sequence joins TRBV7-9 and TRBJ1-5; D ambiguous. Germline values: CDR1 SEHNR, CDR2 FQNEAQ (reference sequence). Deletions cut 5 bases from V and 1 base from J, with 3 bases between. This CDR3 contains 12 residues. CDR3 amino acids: CASSGSNQPQHF. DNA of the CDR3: TGTGCCAGCAGCGGCAGCAATCAGCCCCAGCATTTT.

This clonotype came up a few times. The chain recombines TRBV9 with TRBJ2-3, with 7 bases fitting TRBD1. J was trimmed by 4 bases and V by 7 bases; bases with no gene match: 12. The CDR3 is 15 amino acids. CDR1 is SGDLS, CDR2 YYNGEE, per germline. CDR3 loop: CASGDRVLSSDTQYF. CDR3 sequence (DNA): TGTGCCAGCGGAGACAGGGTTCTATCTTCAGATACGCAGTATTTT. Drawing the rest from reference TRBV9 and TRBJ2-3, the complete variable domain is DSGVTQTPKHLITATGQRVTLRCSPRSGDLSVYWYQQSLDQGLQFLIQYYNGEERAKGNILERFSAQQFPDLHSELNLSSLELGDSALYFCASGDRVLSSDTQYFGPGTRLTVL.

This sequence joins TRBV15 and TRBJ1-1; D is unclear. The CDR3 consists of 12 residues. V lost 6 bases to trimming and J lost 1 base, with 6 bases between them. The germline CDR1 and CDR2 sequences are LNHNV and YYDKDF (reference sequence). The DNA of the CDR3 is TGTGCCACCAGTAGCGAGAACACTGAAGCTTTCTTT. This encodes CATSSENTEAFF.